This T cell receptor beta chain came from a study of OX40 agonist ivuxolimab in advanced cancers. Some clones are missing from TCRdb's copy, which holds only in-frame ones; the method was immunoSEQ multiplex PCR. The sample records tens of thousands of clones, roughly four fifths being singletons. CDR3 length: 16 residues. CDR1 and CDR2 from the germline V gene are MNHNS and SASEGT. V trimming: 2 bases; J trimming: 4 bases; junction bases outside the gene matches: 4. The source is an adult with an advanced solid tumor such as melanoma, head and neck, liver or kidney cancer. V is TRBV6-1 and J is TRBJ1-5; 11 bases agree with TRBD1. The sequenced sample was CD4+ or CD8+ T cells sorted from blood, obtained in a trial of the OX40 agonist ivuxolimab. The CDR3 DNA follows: TGTGCCAGCAGTGAATGGGGGACAGGGGGGAATCAGCCCCAGCATTTT. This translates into CASSEWGTGGNQPQHF.